This passage covers 24 T cell receptor beta chains from one sample sequenced in a study of identical twins. TCRdb re-called the 5' RACE reads through MiXCR, storing one row per CDR3 protein. The table records roughly 250,000 distinct CDR3 sequences, more than 12% of them present only once. The sequenced sample consisted of memory (CD45RO+) T cells sorted from blood. The receptors originated from a woman between 18 and 29 years old in good health.

DNA for the CDR3: TGCAGTGCTACCCATCCAGATACGCAGTATTTT. It is translated as CSATHPDTQYF. V gene TRBV20-1 combines with J gene TRBJ2-3; D is undetermined. Per germline, CDR1 DFQATT and CDR2 SNEGSKA (reference sequence). V was pared by 4 bases and J by 4 bases, with 6 bases between. The CDR3 covers 11 residues.

DNA of the CDR3: TGTGCCTCCCAGGGAAAGAACTATAATTCACCCCTCCACTTT. Protein sequence: CASQGKNYNSPLHF. This chain uses TRBV7-9 with TRBJ1-6; D perhaps matches TRBD1 (5 bases). Germline V CDR1 and CDR2: SEHNR, FQNEAQ (reference sequence). The CDR3 loop spans 14 amino acids. The V end was cut by 11 bases, the J end by 3 bases, with 14 bases between.

DNA of the CDR3: TGTGCCAGCCTTGAGAGACTAGCGAGTTCAGATACGCAGTATTTT. Translated: CASLERLASSDTQYF. This chain connects TRBV10-3 to TRBJ2-3; 8 bases map to TRBD2. Germline CDR1 and CDR2: ENHRY and SYGVKD. This CDR3 has 15 residues. J lost 4 bases, V lost 10 bases, and 13 bases had no gene match.

This clonotype was seen more than once but under ten times. The V call is TRBV21-1, the J call TRBJ1-4. TRBV21-1 is marked as a pseudogene. The CDR3 is 13 residues long. CDR3 loop: CASSTAGNEKLFF. The CDR3 DNA sequence: TGTGCCAGCAGCACGGCAGGGAATGAAAAACTGTTTTTT.

This clonotype was seen a handful of times. The chain links TRBV20-1 to TRBJ1-6; D unclear. The length of the CDR3 is 15 residues. CDR1 and CDR2 from the germline V gene are DFQATT and SNEGSKA (reference sequence). V was cut by 0 bases and J by 0 bases, with 6 bases left in between. The DNA for the CDR3 is TGCAGTGCTAGAGAACCGAGCTCCTATAATTCACCCCTCCACTTT. Encoded protein: CSAREPSSYNSPLHF.

The rearrangement joins TRBV5-1 to TRBJ2-7; 8 bases agree with TRBD2. The germline gives CDR1 SGHRS, CDR2 YFSETQ. V trimming: 4 bases; J trimming: 2 bases; junction bases outside the gene matches: 5. CDR3 length: 14 residues. The CDR3 region is CASSPVGLAYEQYF. The CDR3 region has the DNA TGCGCCAGCAGCCCCGTGGGACTAGCCTACGAGCAGTACTTC. Using reference TRBV5-1 and TRBJ2-7 for the parts outside the CDR3, the full variable domain is KAGVTQTPRYLIKTRGQQVTLSCSPISGHRSVSWYQQTPGQGLQFLFEYFSETQRNKGNFPGRFSGRQFSNSRSEMNVSTLELGDSALYLCASSPVGLAYEQYFGPGTRLTVT.

The rearrangement links TRBV15 to TRBJ2-5, with TRBD2 matching over 7 bases. V lost 9 bases and J lost 5; bases outside the gene matches: 18. This CDR3 is built from 16 residues. The V gene's germline CDR1 is LNHNV and CDR2 YYDKDF (reference sequence). In DNA, the CDR3 is TGTGCCACAACAGACTACGGGACTACCATTTCGGAGACCCAGTACTTC. Its protein is CATTDYGTTISETQYF.

This clonotype has just a few counts. The rearrangement uses TRBV4-1 and TRBJ2-1; TRBD2 matches at 9 bases. The CDR3 is 17 residues long. The germline CDR1 and CDR2 sequences are MGHRA and YSYEKL. The V gene end was trimmed by 0 bases and the J gene end by 7 bases; junction bases not matched to a gene: 10. This CDR3 reads CASSQDLAGGARNEQFF. The DNA of the CDR3 is TGCGCCAGCAGCCAAGATCTCGCGGGGGGGGCCAGAAATGAGCAGTTCTTC.

This clonotype has just a few counts. CDR3 sequence reads: CSDGGPGETQYF. For the CDR3, the DNA is TGCAGCGACGGGGGCCCGGGAGAGACCCAGTACTTC. The chain is built from TRBV29-1 and TRBJ2-5; TRBD1 or TRBD2 may be the D gene (6 bases each). The ends were cut back, 7 bases at V and 4 bases at J, with 13 bases in the middle. Germline-derived CDR1 and CDR2 are SQVTM and ANQGSEA. The CDR3 extends over 12 amino acids. The full variable domain, rest sourced from reference TRBV29-1 and TRBJ2-5, is SAVISQKPSRDICQRGTSLTIQCQVDSQVTMMFWYRQQPGQSLTLIATANQGSEATYESGFVIDKFPISRPNLTFSTLTVSNMSPEDSSIYLCSDGGPGETQYFGPGTRLLVL.

This clonotype was recorded many times. The V gene is TRBV7-2, the J gene TRBJ2-1; 9 bases are a match to TRBD2. The CDR3 runs 16 residues. Per germline, CDR1 SGHTA and CDR2 FQGNSA. V shed 3 bases, J shed 9 bases, and the junction held 12 bases outside the gene matches. The CDR3 bases are TGTGCCAGCAGCTTTACCCGGACTAGCGCGGGTGGTGAGCAGTTCTTC. Amino acids: CASSFTRTSAGGEQFF. Looking up the rest from reference TRBV7-2 and TRBJ2-1 gives the full variable domain: GAGVSQSPSNKVTEKGKDVELRCDPISGHTALYWYRQSLGQGLEFLIYFQGNSAPDKSGLPSDRFSAERTGGSVSTLTIQRTQQEDSAVYLCASSFTRTSAGGEQFFGPGTRLTVL.

This clonotype turned up a few times. The V and J genes are TRBV20-1 and TRBJ2-1; possible D gene TRBD1, 5 bases. The germline V gene encodes CDR1 DFQATT and CDR2 SNEGSKA (reference sequence). The CDR3 is 17 amino acids. V was shortened by 2 bases and J by 4 bases, with 21 bases between the two germline ends. The CDR3 spells CSARRDSGASWYNEQFF. The CDR3 DNA is TGCAGTGCTAGAAGAGACAGTGGGGCTAGTTGGTACAATGAGCAGTTCTTC.

V is TRBV20-1 and J is TRBJ1-2; tentative D call: TRBD1 (5 bases). With 4 bases removed from V and 0 bases from J, the gap between germline ends came to 15 bases. This CDR3 has 15 amino acids. Germline CDR1 is DFQATT and CDR2 is SNEGSKA (reference sequence). The CDR3 reads CSATDSSSANYGYTF. The CDR3, as DNA: TGCAGTGCTACAGACAGCTCATCAGCTAACTATGGCTACACCTTC.

This sequence joins TRBV20-1 and TRBJ2-2; 7 bases are a match to TRBD1. The CDR3 runs 14 residues. Trimming cost V 5 bases and J 2 bases; bases outside gene matches: 5. The germline V gene encodes CDR1 DFQATT and CDR2 SNEGSKA (reference sequence). As DNA, the CDR3 is TGCAGTGCTTCAACAGGGGACAACACCGGGGAGCTGTTTTTT. It yields the protein CSASTGDNTGELFF.

This clonotype showed up just a few times. The chain uses TRBV20-1 and TRBJ2-7; 13 positions match TRBD2. Germline V gene lookup returns CDR1 DFQATT and CDR2 SNEGSKA (reference sequence). V dropped 0 bases and J dropped 3; count of bases not matched to a gene: 8. This CDR3 has 17 residues. CDR3 DNA: TGCAGTGCTAGAGACCCTTCTACTAGCGGGGGGGACTACGAGCAGTACTTC. It specifies CSARDPSTSGGDYEQYF.

This sequence joins TRBV27 and TRBJ2-6; 11 nucleotides agree with TRBD2. The CDR3 length is 18 residues. Germline V gene sequence: CDR1 MNHEY, CDR2 SMNVEV (reference sequence). The trim removed 3 bases at V and 0 bases at J, leaving 4 bases unmatched. CDR3 nucleotides: TGTGCCAGCAGTTTGGGACTAGCGGATCTCTCTGGGGCCAACGTCCTGACTTTC. Residues: CASSLGLADLSGANVLTF. The full variable domain, in which reference TRBV27 and TRBJ2-6 provide the parts outside the CDR3, is EAQVTQNPRYLITVTGKKLTVTCSQNMNHEYMSWYRQDPGLGLRQIYYSMNVEVTDKGDVPEGYKVSRKEKRNFPLILESPSPNQTSLYFCASSLGLADLSGANVLTFGAGSRLTVL.

At least ten counts were recorded for this clonotype. The chain combines TRBV5-1 with TRBJ1-1; D not resolved. The V gene lost 3 bases and the J gene lost 2 bases, with 20 bases spanning the gap. Germline CDR1 SGHRS, CDR2 YFSETQ. This CDR3 contains 17 residues. CDR3 in amino acids: CASSSNLFPRGNTEAFF. CDR3 nucleotide sequence: TGCGCCAGCAGCTCTAACCTGTTCCCCCGGGGAAACACTGAAGCTTTCTTT.

The rearrangement joins TRBV20-1 to TRBJ2-3; 8 bases are shared with TRBD2. CDR1 is DFQATT, CDR2 SNEGSKA, per germline (reference sequence). V lost 7 bases to trimming and J lost 1 base; unmatched junction nucleotides: 7. The CDR3 runs to 14 residues. The DNA for the CDR3 is TGCAGTGGAAAGAGCGGGAGCCGCACAGATACGCAGTATTTT. It translates to CSGKSGSRTDTQYF.

This clonotype was seen repeatedly, ten times or more. The chain joins TRBV5-1 to TRBJ2-1; D is possibly TRBD1 or TRBD2 (6 bases each). Germline V gene data show CDR1 as SGHRS and CDR2 as YFSETQ. The germline V and J ends were trimmed by 0 bases and 3 bases, with 7 bases remaining between them. This CDR3 has 14 residues. CDR3 DNA: TGCGCCAGCAGCTTGGAGGGGGGCTACAATGAGCAGTTCTTC. The encoded protein is CASSLEGGYNEQFF.

This clonotype showed up many times. The V call is TRBV12-3 or TRBV12-4, the J call TRBJ2-1, with 11 bases matching TRBD2. This CDR3 is built from 15 residues. V lost 2 bases to trimming and J lost 4 bases; unmatched junction nucleotides: 1. The CDR3 here is CASSLSSGGYNEQFF. DNA of the CDR3: TGTGCCAGCAGTTTATCTAGCGGGGGGTACAATGAGCAGTTCTTC.

V is TRBV27 and J is TRBJ2-1; possibly TRBD2 for D (6 bases). Germline V lookup: CDR1 MNHEY, CDR2 SMNVEV (reference sequence). This CDR3 spans 16 amino acids. V dropped 2 bases and J dropped 9 bases, with 20 bases sitting between them. In DNA form, the CDR3 reads TGTGCCAGCAGTTTAAAGGGCGCGGGAAGGAGGGGTGAGCAGTTCTTC. Translating it yields CASSLKGAGRRGEQFF.

V is TRBV20-1 and J is TRBJ1-5, with 7 bases identical to TRBD1. Trimming cost V 5 bases and J 6 bases; bases outside gene matches: 13. CDR3 size: 15 residues. Germline loops: CDR1 DFQATT, CDR2 SNEGSKA (reference sequence). The CDR3 DNA is TGCAGTGCTGCTGACAGGGACCGACTTAGTCAGCCCCAGCATTTT. It codes for CSAADRDRLSQPQHF.

This clonotype was counted a few times. V and J are TRBV19 and TRBJ2-7; a weak D match, TRBD2 (5 bases). The CDR3 extends over 13 amino acids. Germline CDR1 reads LNHDA; CDR2 reads SQIVND (reference sequence). The ends were cut back, 5 bases at V and 4 bases at J, with 12 bases in the middle. The CDR3 region has the DNA TGTGCCAGTAGTCAAGGAGGAGTTTACGAGCAGTACTTC. Translating gives CASSQGGVYEQYF.

The chain couples TRBV6-2 or TRBV6-3 to TRBJ2-2, with D tentatively TRBD1 or TRBD2 (5 bases each). V was pared by 6 bases and J by 3 bases, with 11 bases between. The CDR3 runs to 14 residues. The germline V gene has CDR1 MNHEY and CDR2 SVGEGT. The CDR3 reads CASRRLGDTGELFF. CDR3 coding DNA: TGTGCCAGCAGAAGGTTGGGGGACACCGGGGAGCTGTTTTTT.

The sample holds a few counts of this clonotype. V usage is TRBV11-2 and J usage is TRBJ2-7; D may be TRBD1 or TRBD2 (5 bases each). The germline gives CDR1 SGHAT, CDR2 FQNNGV. The CDR3 totals 16 residues. Trimming took 3 bases from V and 0 from J, leaving 15 bases between them. CDR3 sequence reads: CASSFIGTVSSYEQYF. The CDR3 DNA reads TGTGCCAGCAGCTTCATCGGGACGGTAAGCTCCTACGAGCAGTACTTC.